A single sample gave rise to the 31 T cell receptor beta chains below, sequenced in a study of blood T cell repertoires in COVID-19. TCRdb's table, derived via immunoSEQ multiplex PCR, lists solely in-frame clones and lacks some. The sample carries 400,000 or so clones, 85% to 90% recorded once. Material: PBMCs or T cells enriched from blood (not recorded which). These receptors originate from a man aged 25-45 years who had recovered from COVID-19.

This clone was found once. The gene calls are TRBV29-1 and TRBJ2-1, with 7 bases lining up with TRBD2. With V trimmed by 6 bases and J by 3 bases, 11 bases remained unmatched. This CDR3 has 15 residues. Per germline, CDR1 SQVTM and CDR2 ANQGSEA. The CDR3 DNA reads TGCAGCGTCCGCGGGAGTAGCGGTTACTACAATGAGCAGTTCTTC. Encoded protein: CSVRGSSGYYNEQFF.

The CDR3 sequence is CASSEWGLTEAFF. The CDR3 DNA reads TGTGCCAGCAGTGAGTGGGGCCTCACTGAAGCTTTCTTT. V gene TRBV2 combines with J gene TRBJ1-1; maybe TRBD1 (5 bases). V was clipped by 3 bases and J by 4 bases, with 9 bases between them. CDR3 length: 13 amino acids. Germline CDR1 and CDR2: SNHLY and FYNNEI.

The chain carries TRBV7-8 and TRBJ1-1, with TRBD1 matching 8 bases. The CDR3 consists of 17 residues. From germline, CDR1 is SGHVS and CDR2 FQNEAQ. Losses at the gene ends were 2 bases for V and 3 bases for J; bases not matched to a gene: 11. In nucleotides, the CDR3 is TGTGCCAGCAGCTTACCCCGGGCAGGGGGCGTTGACACTGAAGCTTTCTTT. Amino acid sequence: CASSLPRAGGVDTEAFF.

V is TRBV3-1 (or the pseudogene TRBV3-2) and J is TRBJ2-1; 7 bases fit TRBD1. V was pared by 5 bases and J by 4 bases, with 5 bases of the junction left unmatched. The CDR3 covers 14 residues. The germline V gene encodes CDR1 LGHDT and CDR2 YNNKEL (reference sequence). CDR3: CASSSTGLYNEQFF. DNA for the CDR3: TGTGCCAGCAGCTCGACAGGGCTTTACAATGAGCAGTTCTTC.

The V call is TRBV4-1, the J call TRBJ1-3; D unclear. The CDR3 is 15 residues long. Trimming cost V 1 base and J 5 bases, with 12 bases left between them. Germline CDR1 MGHRA, CDR2 YSYEKL. The CDR3, as DNA: TGCGCCAGCAGCCAAGGGCAGACATACCGAAACACCATATATTTT. The encoded protein is CASSQGQTYRNTIYF.

The chain joins TRBV7-9 to TRBJ2-2; D is perhaps TRBD2 (6 bases). The germline V and J ends were trimmed by 5 bases and 4 bases, with 11 bases remaining between them. CDR3 length: 14 amino acids. Germline assignment: CDR1 SEHNR and CDR2 FQNEAQ (reference sequence). The CDR3 region is CASSVYSGTGELFF. The CDR3 DNA is TGTGCCAGCAGCGTTTATAGCGGCACCGGGGAGCTGTTTTTT.

The chain employs TRBV28 and TRBJ1-1; D is possibly TRBD1 (5 bases). CDR3 length: 14 amino acids. V lost 7 bases and J 5 bases, leaving 17 bases between the germline ends. Germline CDR1 MDHEN, CDR2 SYDVKM. The CDR3 region has the DNA TGTGCCAGCACCTCAGGGTCGGGGGAAACTGAAGCTTTCTTT. This translates into CASTSGSGETEAFF. The whole variable domain, filled in from reference TRBV28 and TRBJ1-1, reads DVKVTQSSRYLVKRTGEKVFLECVQDMDHENMFWYRQDPGLGLRLIYFSYDVKMKEKGDIPEGYSVSREKKERFSLILESASTNQTSMYLCASTSGSGETEAFFGQGTRLTVV.

This chain joins TRBV7-2 and TRBJ2-7, with 7 bases matching TRBD2. V trimming: 4 bases; J trimming: 1 base; junction bases outside the gene matches: 4. The germline gives CDR1 SGHTA, CDR2 FQGNSA. The CDR3 extends over 14 amino acids. The DNA for the CDR3 is TGTGCCAGCAGCTACATGGGGGGGTCCTACGAGCAGTACTTC. Translated: CASSYMGGSYEQYF.

The chain employs TRBV5-1 and TRBJ2-7; 11 nucleotides agree with TRBD1. After removal of 10 bases from V and 6 bases from J, the junction contained 12 bases not matched to a gene. The CDR3 is 14 residues long. The germline V gene has CDR1 SGHRS and CDR2 YFSETQ. CDR3 sequence reads: CASKTGTGGPEQYF. The CDR3 coding sequence is TGCGCCTCGAAAACCGGGACAGGGGGGCCCGAGCAGTACTTC.

The chain employs TRBV29-1 and TRBJ2-7, with 12 bases that match TRBD2. J gave up 2 bases and V 4 bases, and 0 bases lay outside the gene matches. This CDR3 region has 13 residues. Germline V gene lookup returns CDR1 SQVTM and CDR2 ANQGSEA. As DNA, the CDR3 is TGCAGCGTTGCTAGCGGGAGGGCCTACGAGCAGTACTTC. Translating gives CSVASGRAYEQYF.

The V and J genes are TRBV28 and TRBJ2-7, with 10 bases fitting TRBD1. The CDR3 has 17 amino acids. Trimming cost V 4 bases and J 4 bases; bases outside gene matches: 13. Germline-derived CDR1 and CDR2 are MDHEN and SYDVKM. The CDR3 loop reads CASSSLLPGQGFYEQYF. The CDR3 nucleotides are TGTGCCAGCAGTTCCCTCCTGCCGGGACAGGGGTTTTACGAGCAGTACTTC.

The chain carries TRBV5-4 and TRBJ1-5; TRBD1 agrees at 9 bases. Germline V gives CDR1 SGHNT, CDR2 YYREEE (reference sequence). Losses at the gene ends were 5 bases for V and 3 bases for J; bases not matched to a gene: 3. The CDR3 runs 14 residues. The CDR3 loop reads CASSRDRDNQPQHF. CDR3 nucleotide sequence: TGTGCCAGCAGTCGGGACAGGGACAATCAGCCCCAGCATTTT.

The V and J genes are TRBV14 and TRBJ2-2; possible D gene TRBD2, 5 bases. The CDR3 is made up of 20 amino acids. V was shortened by 0 bases and J by 2 bases, with 22 bases between the two germline ends. The germline gives CDR1 SGHDN, CDR2 FVKESK. This CDR3 reads CASSQDHPWERQINTGELFF. The DNA for the CDR3 is TGTGCCAGCAGCCAAGACCACCCCTGGGAGCGCCAGATAAACACCGGGGAGCTGTTTTTT.

This chain uses TRBV10-2 with TRBJ2-1; D is uncertain. This CDR3 region has 11 residues. The V end was cut by 1 base, the J end by 10 bases, with 5 bases between. The germline V gene has CDR1 WSHSY and CDR2 SAAADI. CDR3 amino acids: CASSEFLEQFF. The CDR3 region has the DNA TGCGCCAGCAGTGAGTTCTTAGAGCAGTTCTTC.

There are a few counts of this clone. The rearrangement joins TRBV5-8 to TRBJ1-5, with a possible D match to TRBD1 (6 bases). This CDR3 is 17 amino acids long. The V end lost 4 bases, the J end lost 5 bases, and 22 bases lay between the germline ends. CDR1 and CDR2 from the germline V gene are SGHTS and YDEGEE. CDR3 bases: TGTGCCAGCAGCCTAGGAACCCTCGTACAGGGTTATCAGCCCCAGCATTTT. Encoded protein: CASSLGTLVQGYQPQHF.

The V and J genes are TRBV3-1 (or the pseudogene TRBV3-2) and TRBJ2-5; 8 positions agree with TRBD2. The CDR3 has 15 amino acids. Germline V lookup: CDR1 LGHDT, CDR2 YNNKEL (reference sequence). Unmatched junction bases numbered 12, after V lost 7 bases and J lost 5 bases. In DNA, the CDR3 is TGTGCCAGCACGGAGACTAGCGCACGAGGGGAGACCCAGTACTTC. Protein sequence: CASTETSARGETQYF.

The sample holds a few counts of this clone. V gene TRBV3-1 (or the pseudogene TRBV3-2) combines with J gene TRBJ1-2, with D perhaps matching TRBD1 (5 bases). CDR1 is LGHDT, CDR2 YNNKEL, per germline (reference sequence). V was clipped by 4 bases and J by 7 bases, with 13 bases between them. The CDR3 spans 13 residues. CDR3 DNA sequence: TGTGCCAGCAGCCCGCGGAGGGGTGGTGGCTACACCTTC. Its protein product is CASSPRRGGGYTF.

V is TRBV30 and J is TRBJ1-1, with a tentative D call TRBD1 (5 bases). This CDR3 is built from 13 residues. The V and J ends lost 5 bases and 1 base respectively, with 11 bases between them. Germline V gene sequence: CDR1 GTSNPN, CDR2 SVGIG (reference sequence). This CDR3 reads CAWERQRNTEAFF. In DNA form, the CDR3 reads TGTGCCTGGGAGAGACAGAGGAACACTGAAGCTTTCTTT.

The chain uses TRBV19 and TRBJ1-5; D is ambiguous. Per the germline V gene, CDR1 is LNHDA and CDR2 is SQIVND (reference sequence). Trimming took off 0 bases at V and 2 bases at J, with 14 bases between the two ends. The CDR3 length is 17 residues. DNA of the CDR3: TGTGCCAGTAGTATAGACGCCTTTGAGTCCCGCAATCAGCCCCAGCATTTT. Its protein is CASSIDAFESRNQPQHF.

This chain connects TRBV5-1 to TRBJ1-1; tentatively, D is TRBD1 (5 bases). This CDR3 spans 15 amino acids. V was shortened by 0 bases and J by 0 bases, with 9 bases between the two germline ends. Per the germline V gene, CDR1 is SGHRS and CDR2 is YFSETQ. The CDR3: CASSLGAGMNTEAFF. The CDR3 region has the DNA TGCGCCAGCAGCTTGGGCGCAGGGATGAACACTGAAGCTTTCTTT.

The V and J genes are TRBV30 and TRBJ1-4, with 10 positions matching TRBD1. CDR1 GTSNPN and CDR2 SVGIG come from the germline V gene (reference sequence). CDR3 length equals 16 residues. The ends lost 2 bases at V and 7 bases at J; junction bases unmatched: 10. The CDR3 bases are TGTGCCTGGAGTTCGACAGGGGGCGGGGTTGGTGAAAAACTGTTTTTT. Translated, it gives CAWSSTGGGVGEKLFF.

V is TRBV5-4 and J is TRBJ2-3, with TRBD2 matching over 13 bases. With V trimmed by 3 bases and J by 6 bases, 4 bases remained unmatched. The CDR3 sequence is 15 residues long. Germline CDR1 and CDR2: SGHNT and YYREEE (reference sequence). DNA for the CDR3: TGTGCCAGCAGCTCCTGGACTAGCGGGAGTGATACGCAGTATTTT. Its protein is CASSSWTSGSDTQYF.

The rearrangement joins TRBV9 to TRBJ1-2; D is possibly TRBD1 (5 bases). Germline CDR1 and CDR2: SGDLS and YYNGEE. Trimming took 3 bases from V and 8 from J, leaving 17 bases between them. CDR3 length: 14 amino acids. CDR3 amino acids: CASSGARGGRGYTF. The CDR3 DNA is TGTGCCAGCAGCGGGGCCCGGGGGGGTCGAGGCTACACCTTC.

CDR3 DNA sequence: TGTGCTAGTGGTTTGTTTAGCGGGAGTCTGGGGGAGCTGTTTTTT. This codes for CASGLFSGSLGELFF. The rearrangement links TRBV12-5 to TRBJ2-2; the match to TRBD2 covers 9 bases. The junction had 6 bases not matched to a gene; V was cut back by 2 bases and J by 8 bases. Germline CDR1 reads LGHNT; CDR2 reads FRNRAP. This CDR3 has 15 amino acids.

V usage is TRBV7-3 and J usage is TRBJ2-6; D unresolved. Germline CDR1 and CDR2: SGHTA and FQGTGA. V was pared by 1 base and J by 0 bases, with 7 bases between. The CDR3 runs to 16 residues. CDR3 loop: CASSLNYVSGANVLTF. The CDR3 DNA sequence: TGTGCCAGCAGCTTAAACTACGTCTCTGGGGCCAACGTCCTGACTTTC.

The genes are TRBV5-6 and TRBJ2-1; 11 bases are a match to TRBD2. The CDR3 is 17 residues long. The V gene end was trimmed by 4 bases and the J gene end by 5 bases; junction bases not matched to a gene: 11. Looked up from germline, CDR1 is SGHDT and CDR2 is YYEEEE. The CDR3 loop is CASSHPSSGRTHNEQFF. CDR3 in DNA: TGTGCCAGCAGCCATCCCTCTAGCGGGAGGACTCACAATGAGCAGTTCTTC. Supplemented by reference TRBV5-6 and TRBJ2-1, the full variable domain reads DAGVTQSPTHLIKTRGQQVTLRCSPKSGHDTVSWYQQALGQGPQFIFQYYEEEERQRGNFPDRFSGHQFPNYSSELNVNALLLGDSALYLCASSHPSSGRTHNEQFFGPGTRLTVL.

J is TRBJ2-3 and V is TRBV18; 14 bases match TRBD2. The CDR3 loop spans 18 amino acids. CDR1 and CDR2 from the germline V gene are KGHSH and LQKENI. The ends lost 3 bases at V and 0 bases at J; junction bases unmatched: 5. CDR3 DNA sequence: TGTGCCAGCTCACCGGGACTAGCGGGAGCAGCAAGCACAGATACGCAGTATTTT. Translation: CASSPGLAGAASTDTQYF.

The chain combines TRBV4-2 with TRBJ2-1; 10 positions agree with TRBD2. Trimming cost V 3 bases and J 8 bases; bases outside gene matches: 10. The CDR3 consists of 16 residues. CDR1 is LGHNA and CDR2 is YNFKEQ in the germline V gene. This chain's CDR3 is CASSQGLAGDGYEQFF. CDR3 in DNA: TGTGCCAGCAGCCAGGGTCTAGCGGGAGACGGGTATGAGCAGTTCTTC.

This rearrangement joins TRBV10-1 to TRBJ2-1; 10 bases map to TRBD2. The V segment lost 5 bases and the J segment 9 bases; nucleotides outside the gene matches: 7. Germline V CDR1 and CDR2: WNHNN, SYGVQD (reference sequence). This CDR3 spans 14 amino acids. CDR3 residues: CASSPGLALGEQFF. DNA of the CDR3: TGCGCCAGCAGTCCGGGACTAGCGCTCGGTGAGCAGTTCTTC.

The chain links TRBV18 to TRBJ2-7, with D maybe TRBD2 (5 bases). Germline CDR1 reads KGHSH; CDR2 reads LQKENI. This CDR3 region has 13 residues. Trimming took off 3 bases at V and 4 bases at J, with 10 bases between the two ends. The CDR3, as DNA: TGTGCCAGCTCACCGAGCGGTCAGTACGAGCAGTACTTC. It translates to CASSPSGQYEQYF. The whole variable domain, filled in from reference TRBV18 and TRBJ2-7, reads NAGVMQNPRHLVRRRGQEARLRCSPMKGHSHVYWYRQLPEEGLKFMVYLQKENIIDESGMPKERFSAEFPKEGPSILRIQQVVRGDSAAYFCASSPSGQYEQYFGPGTRLTVT.

The chain links TRBV19 to TRBJ2-7; 7 nucleotides line up with TRBD2. The germline V gene encodes CDR1 LNHDA and CDR2 SQIVND (reference sequence). There are 15 residues in the CDR3. The trim removed 4 bases at V and 3 bases at J, leaving 9 bases unmatched. The CDR3 loop is CASSSRRRGFYEQYF. The DNA for the CDR3 is TGTGCCAGTAGTAGTCGCAGGCGGGGGTTCTACGAGCAGTACTTC. The complete variable domain, with remaining parts taken from reference TRBV19 and TRBJ2-7, reads DGGITQSPKYLFRKEGQNVTLSCEQNLNHDAMYWYRQDPGQGLRLIYYSQIVNDFQKGDIAEGYSVSREKKESFPLTVTSAQKNPTAFYLCASSSRRRGFYEQYFGPGTRLTVT.